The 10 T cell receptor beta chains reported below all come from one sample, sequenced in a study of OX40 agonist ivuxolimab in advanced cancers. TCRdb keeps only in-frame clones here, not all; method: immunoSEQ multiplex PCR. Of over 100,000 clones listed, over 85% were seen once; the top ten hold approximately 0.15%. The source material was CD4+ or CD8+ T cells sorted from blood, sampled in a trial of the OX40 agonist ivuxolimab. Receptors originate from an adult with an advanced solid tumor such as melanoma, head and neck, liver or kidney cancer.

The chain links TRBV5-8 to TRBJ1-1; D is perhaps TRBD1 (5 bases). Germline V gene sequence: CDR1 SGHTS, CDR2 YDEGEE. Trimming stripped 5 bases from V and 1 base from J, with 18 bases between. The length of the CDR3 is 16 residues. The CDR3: CASSREPGLRNTEAFF. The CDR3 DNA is TGTGCCAGCAGTCGTGAGCCGGGACTGAGGAACACTGAAGCTTTCTTT. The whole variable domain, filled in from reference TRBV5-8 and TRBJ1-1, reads EAGVTQSPTHLIKTRGQQATLRCSPISGHTSVYWYQQALGLGLQFLLWYDEGEERNRGNFPPRFSGRQFPNYSSELNVNALELEDSALYLCASSREPGLRNTEAFFGQGTRLTVV.

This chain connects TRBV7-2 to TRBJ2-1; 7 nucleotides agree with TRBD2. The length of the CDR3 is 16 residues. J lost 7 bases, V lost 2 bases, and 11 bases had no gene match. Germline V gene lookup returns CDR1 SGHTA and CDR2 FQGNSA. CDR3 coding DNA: TGTGCCAGCAGCTTACTTGGCGGGAGTCTTGGTAATGAGCAGTTCTTC. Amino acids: CASSLLGGSLGNEQFF.

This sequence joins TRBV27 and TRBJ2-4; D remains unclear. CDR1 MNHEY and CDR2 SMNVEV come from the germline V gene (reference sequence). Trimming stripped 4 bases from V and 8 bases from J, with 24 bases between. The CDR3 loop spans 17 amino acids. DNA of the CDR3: TGTGCCAGCAGTTCTCCGAGAGGCTTCTCCAAAATGGACATTCAGTACTTC. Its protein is CASSSPRGFSKMDIQYF.

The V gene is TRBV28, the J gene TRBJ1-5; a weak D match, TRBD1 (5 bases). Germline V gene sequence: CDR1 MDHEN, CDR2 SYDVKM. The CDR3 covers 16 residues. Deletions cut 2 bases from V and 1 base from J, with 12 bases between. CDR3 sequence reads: CASSLARDWSNQPQHF. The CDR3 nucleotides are TGTGCCAGCAGTTTAGCCAGGGATTGGAGCAATCAGCCCCAGCATTTT.

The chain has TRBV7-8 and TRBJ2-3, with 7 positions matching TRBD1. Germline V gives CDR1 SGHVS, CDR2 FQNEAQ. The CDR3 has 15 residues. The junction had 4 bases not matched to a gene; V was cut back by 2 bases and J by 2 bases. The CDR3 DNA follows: TGTGCCAGCAGCTTACAGGACAGGATCACAGATACGCAGTATTTT. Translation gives CASSLQDRITDTQYF.

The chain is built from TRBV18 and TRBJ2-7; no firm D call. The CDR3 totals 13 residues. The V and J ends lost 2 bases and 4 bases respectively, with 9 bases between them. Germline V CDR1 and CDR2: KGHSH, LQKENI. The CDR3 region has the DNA TGTGCCAGCTCACCAAGGCTTGGGTACGAGCAGTACTTC. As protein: CASSPRLGYEQYF.

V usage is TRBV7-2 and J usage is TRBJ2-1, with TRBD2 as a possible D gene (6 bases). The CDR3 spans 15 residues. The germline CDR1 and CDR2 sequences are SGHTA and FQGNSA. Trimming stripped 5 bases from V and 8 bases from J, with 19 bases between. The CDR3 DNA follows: TGTGCCAGCAGCACACCCAGGGCGGGGAAATATGAGCAGTTCTTC. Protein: CASSTPRAGKYEQFF. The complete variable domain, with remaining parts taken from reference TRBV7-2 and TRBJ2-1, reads GAGVSQSPSNKVTEKGKDVELRCDPISGHTALYWYRQSLGQGLEFLIYFQGNSAPDKSGLPSDRFSAERTGGSVSTLTIQRTQQEDSAVYLCASSTPRAGKYEQFFGPGTRLTVL.

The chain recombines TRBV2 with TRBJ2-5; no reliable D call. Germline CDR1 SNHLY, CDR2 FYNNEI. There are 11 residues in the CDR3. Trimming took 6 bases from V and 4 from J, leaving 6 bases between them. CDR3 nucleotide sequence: TGTGCCAGCAGGGCGAGAGAGACCCAGTACTTC. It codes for CASRARETQYF.

CDR3 nucleotides: TGTGCCAGCAGCTTCGGACAGGGTGGTGGCTACACCTTC. It specifies CASSFGQGGGYTF. The chain couples TRBV5-6 to TRBJ1-2; 8 bases agree with TRBD1. Germline V gene lookup returns CDR1 SGHDT and CDR2 YYEEEE. The CDR3 totals 13 residues. Trimming removed 2 bases from V and 7 bases from J; junction bases left unmatched: 4.

The CDR3, as DNA: TGTGCCAGCAGCTTAGATGCCCAGATACAAGAGACCCAGTACTTC. Translated: CASSLDAQIQETQYF. The gene calls are TRBV7-8 and TRBJ2-5; unclear D gene. This CDR3 has 15 amino acids. Germline loops: CDR1 SGHVS, CDR2 FQNEAQ. Trimming took off 1 base at V and 2 bases at J, with 11 bases between the two ends.